Below, 20 T cell receptor beta chains from the same sample are listed, as sequenced in a study of blood T cell repertoires in COVID-19. Libraries were prepared by immunoSEQ multiplex PCR; TCRdb keeps only in-frame clonotypes and omits some of them. The sample lists over 150,000 clones, 90% to 95% occurring once. Sequenced material: peripheral blood. The receptors derive from a man aged 45-65 years with acute or convalescent COVID-19.

This clone is medium-sized by share. This chain joins TRBV21-1 and TRBJ2-7; the table's D call, TRBD1, has no DNA check behind it. TRBV21-1 has pseudogene status. The CDR3 length is 14 residues. This CDR3 is CASSRGHSSYEQYV. CDR3 sequence (DNA): TGTGCCAGCAGCAGGGGACACAGCTCCTACGAGCAGTACGTC.

The chain employs TRBV6-2 or TRBV6-3 and TRBJ2-3; 8 bases are a match to TRBD2. V was clipped by 2 bases and J by 0 bases; unmatched bases: 1. Per the germline V gene, CDR1 is MNHEY and CDR2 is SVGEGT. The CDR3 is 15 amino acids. In DNA form, the CDR3 reads TGTGCCAGCAGTTACGAGCGGGGGAGCACAGATACGCAGTATTTT. The encoded protein is CASSYERGSTDTQYF.

The rearrangement links TRBV27 to TRBJ1-3; perhaps TRBD1 as D (6 bases). This CDR3 spans 15 amino acids. Germline-derived CDR1 and CDR2 are MNHEY and SMNVEV (reference sequence). The V end lost 4 bases, the J end lost 4 bases, and 14 bases lay between the germline ends. The chain's CDR3 is CASSSGGAEGNTIYF. In DNA, the CDR3 is TGTGCCAGCAGTTCTGGGGGGGCAGAAGGAAACACCATATATTTT.

The chain has TRBV24-1 and TRBJ2-3, with D possibly being TRBD1 (5 bases). Germline CDR1 and CDR2: KGHDR and SFDVKD. The CDR3 has 13 residues. The V and J ends lost 9 bases and 2 bases respectively, with 11 bases between them. CDR3 DNA: TGTGCCACCCAAGACAGTTCCACAGATACGCAGTATTTT. Amino acids: CATQDSSTDTQYF.

J is TRBJ2-3 and V is TRBV7-3; D perhaps matches TRBD1 (5 bases). The germline V and J ends were trimmed by 7 bases and 2 bases, with 7 bases remaining between them. This CDR3 spans 12 amino acids. CDR1 is SGHTA, CDR2 FQGTGA, per germline. DNA of the CDR3: TGTGCCAGCAAGGGGTCCACAGATACGCAGTATTTT. Its protein product is CASKGSTDTQYF. Together with reference TRBV7-3 and TRBJ2-3, the CDR3 gives the full variable domain: GAGVSQTPSNKVTEKGKYVELRCDPISGHTALYWYRQSLGQGPEFLIYFQGTGAADDSGLPNDRFFAVRPEGSVSTLKIQRTERGDSAVYLCASKGSTDTQYFGPGTRLTVL.

The chain carries TRBV29-1 and TRBJ2-1; D is undetermined. The germline V and J ends were trimmed by 2 bases and 1 base, with 12 bases remaining between them. CDR1 is SQVTM and CDR2 is ANQGSEA in the germline V gene. The CDR3 spans 15 residues. The CDR3 DNA reads TGCAGCGTTGAACGAGGCGGTACTTCCTACAATGAGCAGTTCTTC. This translates into CSVERGGTSYNEQFF.

This clone was recorded once. This rearrangement joins TRBV4-1 to TRBJ2-7, with D perhaps TRBD2 (6 bases). The ends were cut back, 0 bases at V and 10 bases at J, with 13 bases in the middle. Germline CDR1 is MGHRA and CDR2 is YSYEKL. This CDR3 has 13 residues. The CDR3 nucleotides read TGCGCCAGCAGCCAAGACGGGGGAAGCACTCAGTACTTC. It yields the protein CASSQDGGSTQYF.

The chain uses TRBV5-4 and TRBJ2-5, with 8 bases fitting TRBD1. There are 17 residues in the CDR3. Germline V gives CDR1 SGHNT, CDR2 YYREEE (reference sequence). Losses at the gene ends were 0 bases for V and 2 bases for J; bases not matched to a gene: 9. CDR3 residues: CASSLVGQGLWQETQYF. The CDR3 coding sequence is TGTGCCAGCAGCTTGGTCGGACAGGGTCTCTGGCAAGAGACCCAGTACTTC.

This rearrangement joins TRBV7-3 to TRBJ2-5; 8 nucleotides line up with TRBD1. V lost 3 bases to trimming and J lost 4 bases; unmatched junction nucleotides: 4. The CDR3 totals 14 residues. Germline-derived CDR1 and CDR2 are SGHTA and FQGTGA. The CDR3 DNA reads as TGTGCCAGCAGCTTTGGACAGGGAAGAGAGACCCAGTACTTC. It specifies CASSFGQGRETQYF.

The V and J genes are TRBV18 and TRBJ2-5; D perhaps matches TRBD2 (6 bases). Trimming pared 3 bases from V and 4 bases from J, leaving 12 bases between. This CDR3 comprises 14 residues. Germline V lookup: CDR1 KGHSH, CDR2 LQKENI. The DNA for the CDR3 is TGTGCCAGCTCACCCCAGCGGGTGTTAGAGACCCAGTACTTC. Protein: CASSPQRVLETQYF. The full variable domain, completed using reference TRBV18 and TRBJ2-5, is NAGVMQNPRHLVRRRGQEARLRCSPMKGHSHVYWYRQLPEEGLKFMVYLQKENIIDESGMPKERFSAEFPKEGPSILRIQQVVRGDSAAYFCASSPQRVLETQYFGPGTRLLVL.

The V call is TRBV27, the J call TRBJ2-3; 11 nucleotides align to TRBD1. Germline loops: CDR1 MNHEY, CDR2 SMNVEV (reference sequence). The CDR3 totals 16 residues. The junction had 5 bases not matched to a gene; V was cut back by 1 base and J by 5 bases. The CDR3 DNA is TGTGCCAGCAGTTTATTTGGGGACAGGGGGAGAGATACGCAGTATTTT. It encodes CASSLFGDRGRDTQYF.

The V call is TRBV7-9, the J call TRBJ2-7; 8 bases agree with TRBD1. Trimming took 2 bases from V and 0 from J; bases not matched to a gene: 3. The CDR3 runs to 15 residues. CDR1 is SEHNR and CDR2 is FQNEAQ in the germline V gene (reference sequence). The CDR3 DNA reads TGTGCCAGCAGCTTATCCGGGACAGGCTCCTACGAGCAGTACTTC. Protein product: CASSLSGTGSYEQYF.

CDR3 nucleotides: TGTGCCACCAGCAGTACTCCCGGGACTCAATACGAGCAGTACTTC. Protein sequence: CATSSTPGTQYEQYF. The J gene is TRBJ2-7, the V gene TRBV15; D is perhaps TRBD2 (6 bases). V was cut by 3 bases and J by 4 bases, with 16 bases left in between. This CDR3 is built from 15 residues. Germline values: CDR1 LNHNV, CDR2 YYDKDF (reference sequence).

This chain uses TRBV7-3 with TRBJ1-5, with a possible D match to TRBD1 (5 bases). The germline V and J ends were trimmed by 2 bases and 3 bases, with 11 bases remaining between them. Germline CDR1 is SGHTA and CDR2 is FQGTGA. The CDR3 loop spans 15 amino acids. CDR3 protein: CASSLVQTVNQPQHF. DNA of the CDR3: TGTGCCAGCAGCTTAGTACAGACAGTCAATCAGCCCCAGCATTTT. The full variable domain, with the rest looked up from reference TRBV7-3 and TRBJ1-5, is GAGVSQTPSNKVTEKGKYVELRCDPISGHTALYWYRQSLGQGPEFLIYFQGTGAADDSGLPNDRFFAVRPEGSVSTLKIQRTERGDSAVYLCASSLVQTVNQPQHFGDGTRLSIL.

V and J are TRBV5-1 and TRBJ1-4, with no clear D. The germline V and J ends were trimmed by 2 bases and 3 bases, with 8 bases remaining between them. The CDR3 totals 14 residues. Germline V gives CDR1 SGHRS, CDR2 YFSETQ. The CDR3 nucleotides are TGCGCCAGCAGCTTCGGAGTCGCTAATGAAAAACTGTTTTTT. This encodes CASSFGVANEKLFF.

This clone was recorded only once. The gene calls are TRBV7-3 and TRBJ2-5; D perhaps matches TRBD2 (5 bases). CDR3 length: 14 amino acids. CDR1 is SGHTA and CDR2 is FQGTGA in the germline V gene. V lost 2 bases and J lost 5, with 12 bases in between. CDR3: CASSLGPGGETQYF. CDR3 nucleotides: TGTGCCAGCAGCTTAGGTCCCGGCGGGGAGACCCAGTACTTC.

This clone has just one count. The J gene is TRBJ2-3, the V gene TRBV4-2, with TRBD2 identical over 15 bases. The CDR3 runs 18 residues. Germline V gives CDR1 LGHNA, CDR2 YNFKEQ. With 0 bases clipped from V and 3 bases from J, the junction kept 4 bases outside the gene matches. The CDR3 is CASSQEGTSGGRTDTQYF. CDR3 bases: TGTGCCAGCAGCCAAGAAGGGACTAGCGGGGGGCGGACAGATACGCAGTATTTT.

V and J are TRBV19 and TRBJ1-3; unclear D gene. This CDR3 is built from 13 residues. V lost 8 bases and J lost 4, with 12 bases in between. Germline loops: CDR1 LNHDA, CDR2 SQIVND (reference sequence). The CDR3 reads CASSRIRGNTIYF. The CDR3 bases are TGTGCCAGTTCTAGGATTCGGGGAAACACCATATATTTT. Using reference TRBV19 and TRBJ1-3 for the parts outside the CDR3, the full variable domain is DGGITQSPKYLFRKEGQNVTLSCEQNLNHDAMYWYRQDPGQGLRLIYYSQIVNDFQKGDIAEGYSVSREKKESFPLTVTSAQKNPTAFYLCASSRIRGNTIYFGEGSWLTVV.

The V call is TRBV18, the J call TRBJ1-1; 7 nucleotides line up with TRBD1. The germline V gene has CDR1 KGHSH and CDR2 LQKENI. This CDR3 spans 15 amino acids. V lost 6 bases and J lost 4; bases outside the gene matches: 11. The CDR3 here is CASSLLQGSGTEAFF. The CDR3 DNA reads as TGTGCCAGCTCTCTACTACAGGGGTCGGGCACTGAAGCTTTCTTT.

This chain connects TRBV7-9 to TRBJ1-2, with TRBD1 matching over 8 bases. Germline V gene data show CDR1 as SEHNR and CDR2 as FQNEAQ (reference sequence). V was clipped by 5 bases and J by 2 bases; unmatched bases: 4. The CDR3 runs to 14 residues. The CDR3 bases are TGTGCCAGCAGCCCTCAGGGGGCCAACTATGGCTACACCTTC. It translates to CASSPQGANYGYTF.